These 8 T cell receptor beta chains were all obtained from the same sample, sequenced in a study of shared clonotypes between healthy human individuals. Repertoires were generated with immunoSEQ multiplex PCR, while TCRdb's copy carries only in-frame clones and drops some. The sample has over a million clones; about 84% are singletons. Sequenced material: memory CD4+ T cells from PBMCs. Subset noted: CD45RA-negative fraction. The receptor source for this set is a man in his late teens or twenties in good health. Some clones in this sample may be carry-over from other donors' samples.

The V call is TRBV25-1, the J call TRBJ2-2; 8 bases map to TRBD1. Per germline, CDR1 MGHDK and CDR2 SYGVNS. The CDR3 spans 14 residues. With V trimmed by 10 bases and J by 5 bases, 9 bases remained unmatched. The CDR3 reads CATSPDRATGELFF. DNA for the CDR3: TGTGCCACCTCACCGGACAGGGCGACCGGGGAGCTGTTTTTT. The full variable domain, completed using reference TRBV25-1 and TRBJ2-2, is EADIYQTPRYLVIGTGKKITLECSQTMGHDKMYWYQQDPGMELHLIHYSYGVNSTEKGDLSSESTVSRIRTEHFPLTLESARPSHTSQYLCATSPDRATGELFFGEGSRLTVL.

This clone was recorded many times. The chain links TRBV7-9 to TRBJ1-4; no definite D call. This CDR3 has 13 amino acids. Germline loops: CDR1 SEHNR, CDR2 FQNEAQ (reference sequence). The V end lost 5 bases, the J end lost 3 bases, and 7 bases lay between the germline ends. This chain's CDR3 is CASSGGSNEKLFF. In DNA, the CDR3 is TGTGCCAGCAGCGGTGGTTCTAATGAAAAACTGTTTTTT.

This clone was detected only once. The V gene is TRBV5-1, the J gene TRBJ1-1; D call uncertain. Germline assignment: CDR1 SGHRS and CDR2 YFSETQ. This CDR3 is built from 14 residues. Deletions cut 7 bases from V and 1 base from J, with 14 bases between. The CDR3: CASSLVEPNTEAFF. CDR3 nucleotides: TGCGCCAGCTCCCTGGTGGAGCCGAACACTGAAGCTTTCTTT.

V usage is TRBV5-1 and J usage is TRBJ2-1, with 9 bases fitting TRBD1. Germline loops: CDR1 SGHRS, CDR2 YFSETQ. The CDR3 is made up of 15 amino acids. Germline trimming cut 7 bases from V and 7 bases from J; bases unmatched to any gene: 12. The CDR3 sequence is CASGTGTGTGNEQFF. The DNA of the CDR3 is TGCGCCAGCGGAACGGGGACAGGGACAGGGAATGAGCAGTTCTTC.

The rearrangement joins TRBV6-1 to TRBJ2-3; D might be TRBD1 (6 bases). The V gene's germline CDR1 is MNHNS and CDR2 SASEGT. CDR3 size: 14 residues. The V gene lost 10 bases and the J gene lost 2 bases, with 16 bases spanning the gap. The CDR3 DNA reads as TGTGCCATGAAACAGGGATGGGACACAGATACGCAGTATTTT. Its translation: CAMKQGWDTDTQYF.

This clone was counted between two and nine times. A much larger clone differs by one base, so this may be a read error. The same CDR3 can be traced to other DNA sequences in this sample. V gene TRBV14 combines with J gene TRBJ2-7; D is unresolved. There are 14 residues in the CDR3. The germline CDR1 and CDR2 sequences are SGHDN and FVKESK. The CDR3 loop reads CASSRAGFPYEQYF. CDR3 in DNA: TGTGCCAGCAGCCGAGCAGGTTTTCCCTACGAGCAGTACTTT. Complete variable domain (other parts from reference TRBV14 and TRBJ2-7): EAGVTQFPSHSVIEKGQTVTLRCDPISGHDNLYWYRRVMGKEIKFLLHFVKESKQDESGMPNNRFLAERTGGTYSTLKVQPAELEDSGVYFCASSRAGFPYEQYFGPGTRLTVT.

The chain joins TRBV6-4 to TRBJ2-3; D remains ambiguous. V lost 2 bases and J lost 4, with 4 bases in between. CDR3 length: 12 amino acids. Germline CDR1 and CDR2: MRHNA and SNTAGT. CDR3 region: CASSDASDTQYF. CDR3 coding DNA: TGTGCCAGCAGTGACGCGTCAGATACGCAGTATTTT.

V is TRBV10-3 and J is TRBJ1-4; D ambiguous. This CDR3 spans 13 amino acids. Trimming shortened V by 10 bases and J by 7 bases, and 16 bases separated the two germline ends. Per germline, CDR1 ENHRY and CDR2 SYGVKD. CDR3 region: CATTLGPGEKLFF. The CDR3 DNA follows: TGTGCCACCACGTTGGGTCCGGGTGAAAAACTGTTTTTT.